These 25 T cell receptor beta chains were all obtained from the same sample, sequenced in a study of lymphopenia after photon versus proton radiotherapy. The method was immunoSEQ multiplex PCR; TCRdb's version includes in-frame clones alone and lacks a portion of them. Of around 150,000 clones listed, about 85% are singletons. Sequencing used peripheral blood, obtained from a patient treated with photon-based radiotherapy. These receptors came from a man aged 45-60 years with gastric cancer.

J is TRBJ2-3 and V is TRBV4-3; D possibly corresponds to TRBD1 (6 bases). CDR1 and CDR2 from the germline V gene are LGHNA and YSLEER. CDR3 size: 16 residues. Trimming removed 1 base from V and 5 bases from J, with 16 bases in between. CDR3: CASSQGPAGVEDTQYF. The DNA for the CDR3 is TGCGCCAGCAGCCAAGGTCCAGCAGGGGTGGAAGATACGCAGTATTTT.

The rearrangement joins TRBV19 to TRBJ2-7; D possibly corresponds to TRBD1 (5 bases). The CDR3 has 15 residues. The germline V gene encodes CDR1 LNHDA and CDR2 SQIVND (reference sequence). V lost 5 bases and J 2 bases, leaving 16 bases between the germline ends. DNA of the CDR3: TGTGCCAGTAGTTCCAGACGAGACAGCACCTACGAGCAGTACTTC. Protein sequence: CASSSRRDSTYEQYF.

This clone has more than one count but fewer than ten. The chain is built from TRBV5-6 and TRBJ2-5, with D possibly TRBD2 on 6 matching bases. The CDR3 runs to 17 residues. V was pared by 3 bases and J by 3 bases, with 21 bases between. Germline CDR1 is SGHDT and CDR2 is YYEEEE. As DNA, the CDR3 is TGTGCCAGCAGCTCCACCCGGGGAGGAAAAGGGGAAGAGACCCAGTACTTC. This gives the protein CASSSTRGGKGEETQYF.

This chain joins TRBV9 and TRBJ2-7, with TRBD1 matching over 9 bases. CDR3 length equals 15 residues. Trimming at V came to 2 bases and at J to 0 bases, leaving 3 bases not matched to a gene. Germline CDR1 reads SGDLS; CDR2 reads YYNGEE. As DNA, the CDR3 is TGTGCCAGCAGCGTTGGGACAGGGAGCTCCTACGAGCAGTACTTC. It encodes CASSVGTGSSYEQYF.

The chain couples TRBV7-9 to TRBJ2-1; a weak D match, TRBD2 (6 bases). The germline V gene encodes CDR1 SEHNR and CDR2 FQNEAQ (reference sequence). The V and J ends lost 1 base and 13 bases respectively, with 11 bases between them. This CDR3 is 12 amino acids long. Written as DNA, the CDR3 is TGTGCCAGCAGCTTAGATGCGGGAAGACAGTTCTTC. This encodes CASSLDAGRQFF.

The chain carries TRBV29-1 and TRBJ2-3; D possibly corresponds to TRBD2 (6 bases). The V gene lost 4 bases and the J gene lost 4 bases, with 15 bases spanning the gap. The CDR3 consists of 14 residues. CDR1 and CDR2 from the germline V gene are SQVTM and ANQGSEA. The CDR3 here is CSVGSGSLADTQYF. The CDR3 nucleotides read TGCAGCGTTGGGTCCGGGAGTCTCGCAGATACGCAGTATTTT.

This chain joins TRBV6-6 and TRBJ2-5, with 8 bases that match TRBD1. The length of the CDR3 is 15 residues. Unmatched junction bases numbered 8, after V lost 7 bases and J lost 1 base. Germline V CDR1 and CDR2: MNHNY, SVGAGI (reference sequence). CDR3 nucleotides: TGTGCCAGCAATCGTCAGGGGGCGGGCCAAGAGACCCAGTACTTC. Translated: CASNRQGAGQETQYF.

The CDR3: CASSMSGRASGELFF. The CDR3 DNA is TGTGCCAGCAGCATGAGCGGGAGGGCCTCCGGGGAGCTGTTTTTT. V gene TRBV7-9 combines with J gene TRBJ2-2; 10 bases agree with TRBD2. Germline CDR1 and CDR2: SEHNR and FQNEAQ (reference sequence). This CDR3 has 15 residues. Losses at the gene ends were 5 bases for V and 6 bases for J; bases not matched to a gene: 6.

The chain carries TRBV7-9 and TRBJ2-7; 10 bases are shared with TRBD1. J gave up 7 bases and V 4 bases, and 7 bases lay outside the gene matches. This CDR3 region has 14 residues. CDR1 and CDR2 (germline): SEHNR, FQNEAQ (reference sequence). Written as DNA, the CDR3 is TGTGCCAGCAGCTCCGGGACAGGGGTGTGGGAGCAGTACTTC. Translated, it gives CASSSGTGVWEQYF.

Concerning this clone: This same CDR3 is encoded by further DNA sequences in the sample. The chain employs TRBV11-3 and TRBJ2-1; D unresolved. V was pared by 1 base and J by 7 bases, with 5 bases between. CDR1 SGHNT and CDR2 YENEEA come from the germline V gene. This CDR3 is built from 12 residues. In DNA, the CDR3 is TGTGCCAGCAGCTTAGGACGGAATGAGCAGTTCTTC. This gives the protein CASSLGRNEQFF.

The genes are TRBV9 and TRBJ1-2, with TRBD1 matching 7 bases. The CDR3 runs 14 residues. Unmatched junction bases numbered 6, after V lost 2 bases and J lost 5 bases. Per the germline V gene, CDR1 is SGDLS and CDR2 is YYNGEE. In DNA, the CDR3 is TGTGCCAGCAGCGTTTGGGACAGCAGATATGGCTACACCTTC. This sequence encodes CASSVWDSRYGYTF.

This chain links TRBV18 with TRBJ1-1; 8 bases line up with TRBD1. CDR1 is KGHSH, CDR2 LQKENI, per germline. The V and J ends lost 4 bases and 3 bases, in that order; junction bases with no gene match: 4. CDR3 length: 14 amino acids. The CDR3 nucleotides are TGTGCCAGCTCACGGTCGACAGGGGACACTGAAGCTTTCTTT. Residues: CASSRSTGDTEAFF.

This clone was seen a few times. V is TRBV18 and J is TRBJ2-7, with 8 positions matching TRBD2. V lost 4 bases to trimming and J lost 5 bases; unmatched junction nucleotides: 13. In germline, CDR1 is KGHSH, CDR2 LQKENI. The CDR3 covers 16 residues. The CDR3 DNA sequence: TGTGCCAGCTCACTAGGACTAGCCCAATTCCCCCACGAGCAGTACTTC. Its protein product is CASSLGLAQFPHEQYF.

The V call is TRBV6-4, the J call TRBJ2-3, with D possibly TRBD2 on 5 matching bases. Germline loops: CDR1 MRHNA, CDR2 SNTAGT. V was cut by 0 bases and J by 0 bases, with 10 bases left in between. There are 16 residues in the CDR3. The CDR3 sequence is CASSDSERSSTDTQYF. As DNA, the CDR3 is TGTGCCAGCAGTGACTCAGAGCGGTCTAGCACAGATACGCAGTATTTT.

The rearrangement joins TRBV28 to TRBJ2-7; 8 positions match TRBD2. The germline gives CDR1 MDHEN, CDR2 SYDVKM. V trimming: 5 bases; J trimming: 4 bases; junction bases outside the gene matches: 10. The CDR3 runs to 15 residues. Written as DNA, the CDR3 is TGTGCCAGCAGTACGCGAGCGGGAGTAGGATACGAGCAGTACTTC. The encoded protein is CASSTRAGVGYEQYF.

The sample holds a few counts of this clone. The V gene is TRBV4-1, the J gene TRBJ1-2, with 7 positions matching TRBD1. J gave up 2 bases and V 3 bases, and 6 bases lay outside the gene matches. Germline V gene sequence: CDR1 MGHRA, CDR2 YSYEKL. The length of the CDR3 is 15 residues. The CDR3 DNA is TGCGCCAGCAGCCAGCCGACAGGGCCAAACTATGGCTACACCTTC. It codes for CASSQPTGPNYGYTF.

The V and J genes are TRBV6-1 and TRBJ1-5, with D uncertain. Germline V lookup: CDR1 MNHNS, CDR2 SASEGT. The CDR3 is made up of 14 amino acids. The germline V and J ends were trimmed by 3 bases and 7 bases, with 13 bases remaining between them. The CDR3 reads CASSDMGSLQPQHF. The CDR3 region has the DNA TGTGCCAGCAGTGATATGGGGAGTTTGCAGCCCCAGCATTTT.

The chain links TRBV7-9 to TRBJ2-5; 11 bases line up with TRBD2. CDR1 SEHNR and CDR2 FQNEAQ come from the germline V gene (reference sequence). V gave up 0 bases and J gave up 5 bases; unmatched junction bases: 5. The CDR3 spans 16 residues. CDR3 sequence: CASSLAGLAEGETQYF. In nucleotides, the CDR3 is TGTGCCAGCAGCTTAGCGGGACTAGCGGAGGGGGAGACCCAGTACTTC.

The CDR3 nucleotides read TGTGCCAGCAGTTACTCTCGACAGGGGATCACTGAAGCTTTCTTT. It yields the protein CASSYSRQGITEAFF. The chain has TRBV6-5 and TRBJ1-1, with 8 bases that match TRBD1. V was clipped by 0 bases and J by 4 bases; unmatched bases: 4. The CDR3 consists of 15 residues. The germline CDR1 and CDR2 sequences are MNHEY and SVGAGI.

This chain connects TRBV2 to TRBJ2-7, with unresolved D. The CDR3 sequence is 14 residues long. Trimming took 0 bases from V and 3 from J, leaving 9 bases between them. In germline, CDR1 is SNHLY, CDR2 FYNNEI. The CDR3 DNA reads TGTGCCAGCAGTGAAGCGCTTCCCGGCTACGAGCAGTACTTC. Translated: CASSEALPGYEQYF.

CDR3 region: CASSLERQETQYF. CDR3 coding DNA: TGTGCCAGCAGCTTAGAGCGACAAGAGACCCAGTACTTC. The chain joins TRBV7-2 to TRBJ2-5; D unclear. The germline CDR1 and CDR2 sequences are SGHTA and FQGNSA. Trimming pared 1 base from V and 2 bases from J, leaving 5 bases between. The CDR3 runs 13 residues.

This clone was picked up a small number of times. The chain joins TRBV7-9 to TRBJ2-5; weak D call: TRBD1 (7 bases). This CDR3 is 15 amino acids long. Looked up from germline, CDR1 is SEHNR and CDR2 is FQNEAQ (reference sequence). Trimming removed 5 bases at V and 6 bases at J, with 19 bases between. The CDR3 spells CASSPRGGGVQTQYF. In nucleotides, the CDR3 is TGTGCCAGCAGCCCCCGCGGAGGGGGCGTCCAGACCCAGTACTTC. The complete variable domain, with remaining parts taken from reference TRBV7-9 and TRBJ2-5, reads DTGVSQNPRHKITKRGQNVTFRCDPISEHNRLYWYRQTLGQGPEFLTYFQNEAQLEKSRLLSDRFSAERPKGSFSTLEIQRTEQGDSAMYLCASSPRGGGVQTQYFGPGTRLLVL.

Only one count was recorded for this clone. The CDR3 loop is CASSRLAGGYQETQYF. The CDR3 DNA reads as TGTGCCAGCAGCAGATTAGCGGGGGGGTACCAAGAGACCCAGTACTTC. V gene TRBV7-2 combines with J gene TRBJ2-5, with TRBD2 identical over 11 bases. CDR3 length equals 16 residues. Germline assignment: CDR1 SGHTA and CDR2 FQGNSA. Unmatched junction bases numbered 5, after V lost 5 bases and J lost 0 bases.

V usage is TRBV18 and J usage is TRBJ2-5, with 10 positions matching TRBD1. The V and J ends lost 3 bases and 7 bases, in that order; junction bases with no gene match: 11. CDR3 length: 16 amino acids. Per the germline V gene, CDR1 is KGHSH and CDR2 is LQKENI. DNA for the CDR3: TGTGCCAGCTCACCTGACGGCGGACAGGGGGAGGGGACCCAGTACTTC. Its translation: CASSPDGGQGEGTQYF.

In the case of this clone: At one boundary the junction diverges from the germline segment, which might be a read error. The chain employs TRBV2 and TRBJ2-3, with 9 bases that match TRBD1. The CDR3 has 17 amino acids. Per germline, CDR1 SNHLY and CDR2 FYNNEI. CDR3 sequence (DNA): TGTGCCAGCAGGGAAGGGATGAGGGACAGGGACACAGATACGCAGTATTTT. It translates to CASREGMRDRDTDTQYF.